The 2 T cell receptor beta chains given below trace back to one sample, sequenced in a study of beta chain features in type 1 diabetes (dated by TCRdb to 2017 to 2018). Libraries were prepared through the immunoSEQ multiplex PCR assay. The High Capacity cDNA Reverse Transcription Kit was used to reverse transcribe all of the isolated RNA, meaning that expressed TCRB transcripts were what got sequenced. TCRdb took this table from immuneACCESS and kept in-frame rearrangements with V and J called. Such tables lack part of the clones; where checked against another copy, unresolved V genes explain under half of the gap, and the rest is unexplained. This sample gives fewer than 200,000 clones in total; less than 9.5% of them show up just once. Clones ranked in the top ten supply approximately 0.65% of the sample. Sequencing was carried out using central memory CD4+ T cells from blood. The receptors derive from a man between 18 and 35 years old in good health.

This chain uses TRBV19 with TRBJ1-5; TRBD1 might be the D (5 bases). CDR1 and CDR2 (germline): LNHDA, SQIVND (reference sequence). V was clipped by 0 bases and J by 6 bases, with 9 bases between them. This CDR3 is 14 amino acids long. The CDR3, as DNA: TGTGCCAGTAGTATAGATGGGGGGAGTCAGCCCCAGCATTTT. Its protein is CASSIDGGSQPQHF.

This chain uses TRBV5-1 with TRBJ2-1, with a possible D match to TRBD1 (7 bases). The CDR3 has 11 amino acids. V was cut by 7 bases and J by 8 bases, with 10 bases left in between. The germline V gene encodes CDR1 SGHRS and CDR2 YFSETQ. The CDR3 bases are TGCGCCAGCGGAGGGGGCGATGAGCAGTTCTTC. Translation gives CASGGGDEQFF.